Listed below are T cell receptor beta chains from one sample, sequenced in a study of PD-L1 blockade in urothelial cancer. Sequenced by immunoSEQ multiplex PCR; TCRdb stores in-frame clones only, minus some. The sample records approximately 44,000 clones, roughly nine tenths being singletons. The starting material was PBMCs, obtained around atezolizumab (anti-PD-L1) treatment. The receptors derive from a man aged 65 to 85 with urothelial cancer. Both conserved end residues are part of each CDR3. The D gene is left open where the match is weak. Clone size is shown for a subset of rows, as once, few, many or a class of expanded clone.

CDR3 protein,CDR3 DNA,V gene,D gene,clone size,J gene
CASSPGTSGRMETQYF,TGTGCCAGCAGTCCTGGGACTAGCGGGAGGATGGAGACCCAGTACTTC,TRBV27,TRBD2,-,TRBJ2-5
CASTKTSGSWDTQYF,TGTGCCAGCACCAAGACTAGCGGGAGTTGGGATACGCAGTATTTT,TRBV28,TRBD2,once,TRBJ2-3
CASSLGENTEAFF,TGTGCCAGCAGCTTAGGAGAGAACACTGAAGCTTTCTTT,TRBV7-9,-,-,TRBJ1-1
CASRQGNQPQHF,TGTGCCAGTAGACAGGGAAATCAGCCCCAGCATTTT,TRBV19,-,few,TRBJ1-5
CASSLSAGTEINYGYTF,TGTGCCAGCAGTTTATCAGCTGGGACAGAGATCAACTATGGCTACACCTTC,TRBV27,TRBD1,-,TRBJ1-2
CASSTKGVPLAGDSHEQYF,TGTGCCAGCAGCACAAAAGGGGTCCCACTAGCGGGAGATTCCCACGAGCAGTACTTC,TRBV5-4,TRBD2,-,TRBJ2-7
CASSPGGVAVRAEQFF,TGTGCCAGCAGCCCCGGAGGCGTAGCGGTCCGGGCTGAGCAGTTCTTC,TRBV7-2,-,-,TRBJ2-1
CASTPTGFREPNYGYTF,TGCGCCAGCACCCCGACAGGGTTTCGAGAACCTAACTATGGCTACACCTTC,TRBV5-1,TRBD1,-,TRBJ1-2
CASRSRGRNEQFF,TGTGCCAGCAGGTCAAGGGGTCGCAATGAGCAGTTCTTC,TRBV27,-,-,TRBJ2-1
CASSFGGSYEQYF,TGTGCCAGCAGCTTCGGGGGCTCCTACGAGCAGTACTTC,TRBV5-5,-,-,TRBJ2-7
CASSLVGTGTSGYNEQFF,TGTGCCAGCAGCTTAGTAGGGACAGGGACTAGCGGTTACAATGAGCAGTTCTTC,TRBV7-2,TRBD2,-,TRBJ2-1
CASSQGLAQTDTQYF,TGTGCCAGCAGCCAGGGACTAGCGCAAACAGATACGCAGTATTTT,TRBV5-4,TRBD2,-,TRBJ2-3
CASSLTENTEAFF,TGTGCCAGCAGCTTAACTGAGAACACTGAAGCTTTCTTT,TRBV11-1,-,-,TRBJ1-1
CSVGSSGRTYNEQFF,TGCAGCGTTGGATCTAGCGGGAGGACCTACAATGAGCAGTTCTTC,TRBV29-1,TRBD2,-,TRBJ2-1
CASSSSSEETQYF,TGTGCCAGCAGCTCCTCTAGCGAAGAGACCCAGTACTTC,TRBV5-4,-,-,TRBJ2-5
CASSGLRNEQFF,TGCGCCAGCAGCGGTCTACGCAATGAGCAGTTCTTC,TRBV5-1,-,-,TRBJ2-1
CASSFSSGRAQETQYF,TGTGCCAGCAGCTTCTCTAGCGGGAGGGCCCAGGAGACCCAGTACTTC,TRBV5-8,TRBD2,-,TRBJ2-5